This TCR beta chain was recovered during a study of CD8 T cells in Susac syndrome (dated by TCRdb to the late 2010s). About the investigation overall: Whether CD8+ T cell activation and differentiation in Susac syndrome was antigen driven was tested using repertoire sequencing.

Peripheral blood CD8+ and CD4+ T cells from healthy donors, Susac syndrome patients and multiple sclerosis patients were profiled using high-throughput TCR beta sequencing. Healthy donors were age- and sex-matched controls. CD8+ TEMRA cells were enriched by FACS, while bulk CD8+ and CD4+ T cells were purified by magnetic negative isolation. Blood was drawn into EDTA tubes, processed within 24 hours, and PBMCs were isolated by density gradient centrifugation. PBMCs intended for TCR sequencing were cryopreserved in liquid nitrogen and were subsequently thawed in a 37 degrees C water bath. Purity of sorted or isolated CD4+, CD8+ and CD8+ TEMRA cells was at least 90%. RNA was extracted using the RNeasy kit, and about 0.45 to 1 ug of the RNA was reverse transcribed with random hexamers. TCR beta CDR3 regions were amplified with the immunoSEQ multiplex PCR assay covering 54 Vbeta and 13 Jbeta segments. Bias from PCR amplification was corrected by using a synthetic template baseline for primer optimization and for computational correction. For the original study's pipeline: Reads were assigned to V, D and J genes according to IMGT and analyzed in immunoSEQ Analyzer, with only productive sequences retained. Clonality was computed as one minus Shannon entropy normalized by log2 of the number of productive unique sequences. For each patient and control, public and private clones were evaluated among the 100 most prevalent clones. Clones were defined as Susac-specific when absent from the healthy and MS cohorts, from 1052 published viral clones and from other ImmuneACCESS disease sequences. TCRdb trimmed public reads at Q25 via fastp, called clones via MiXCR and kept in-frame beta chains. When rows share a CDR3 protein, they turn into one entry using the most common DNA and genes. In this record, the V and J calls reflect TCRdb's handling and not the investigators' own analysis. The sample includes about 120,000 distinct CDR3 sequences, with 94% observed a single time. About 0.098% of the sample comes from the top ten.

The paper's findings and limits, for the study overall: The TCR sequencing and HLA analysis was acknowledged to have included a relatively small number of individuals.

CDR1 and CDR2 were assigned from the germline V gene as SQVTM and ANQGSEA. The CDR3 runs 13 residues from the cysteine to the phenylalanine. Only the CDR3 DNA is retained, 39 bases long and in frame from the first base. V is trimmed back by 4 bases and J by 5 bases, and the junction contains 5 bases that no gene match accounts for. Comment on this clonotype: Its binding antigen is unknown. Base qualities are missing; no much larger clone stands one base away.

The sequenced sample was CD4+ T cells from PBMCs. The sequence links TRBV29-1 to TRBJ2-5; 9 bases in between match TRBD2. The clonotype comes from a human donor in good health. The CDR3 has the sequence CSVGGRAGETQYF. The nucleotide sequence reads as follows: TGCAGCGTTGGCGGGAGGGCCGGTGAGACCCAGTACTTC.